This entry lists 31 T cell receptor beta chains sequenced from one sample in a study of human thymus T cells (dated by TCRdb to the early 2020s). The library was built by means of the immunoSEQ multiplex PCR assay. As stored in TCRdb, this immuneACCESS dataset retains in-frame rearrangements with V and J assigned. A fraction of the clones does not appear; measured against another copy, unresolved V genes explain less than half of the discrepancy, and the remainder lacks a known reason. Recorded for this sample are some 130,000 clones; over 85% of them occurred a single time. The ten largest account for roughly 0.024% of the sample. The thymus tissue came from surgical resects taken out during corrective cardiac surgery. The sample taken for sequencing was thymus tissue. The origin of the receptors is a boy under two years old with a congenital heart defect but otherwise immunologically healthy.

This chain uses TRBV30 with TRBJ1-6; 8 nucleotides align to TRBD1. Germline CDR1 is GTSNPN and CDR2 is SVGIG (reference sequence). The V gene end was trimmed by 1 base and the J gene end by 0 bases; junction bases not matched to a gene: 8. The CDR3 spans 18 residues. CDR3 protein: CAWSGPGQGFSYNSPLHF. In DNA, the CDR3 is TGTGCCTGGAGTGGACCCGGACAGGGTTTCTCCTATAATTCACCCCTCCACTTT.

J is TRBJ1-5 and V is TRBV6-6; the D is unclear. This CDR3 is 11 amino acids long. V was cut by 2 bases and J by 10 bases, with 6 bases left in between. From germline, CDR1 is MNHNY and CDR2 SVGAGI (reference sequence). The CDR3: CASSYRFPQHF. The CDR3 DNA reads TGTGCCAGCAGTTACAGGTTTCCCCAGCATTTT.

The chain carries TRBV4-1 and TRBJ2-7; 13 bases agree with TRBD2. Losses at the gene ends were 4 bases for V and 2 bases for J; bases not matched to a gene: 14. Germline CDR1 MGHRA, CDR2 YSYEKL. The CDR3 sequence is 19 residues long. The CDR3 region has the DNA TGCGCCAGCAGCCGTCGAGTAGGCACTAGCGGGGGGGTTACCTACGAGCAGTACTTC. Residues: CASSRRVGTSGGVTYEQYF.

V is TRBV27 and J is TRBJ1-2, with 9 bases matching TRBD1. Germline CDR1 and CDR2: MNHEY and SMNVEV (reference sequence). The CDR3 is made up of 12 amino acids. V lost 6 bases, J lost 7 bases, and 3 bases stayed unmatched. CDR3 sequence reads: CASSTGGGGYTF. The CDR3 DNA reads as TGTGCCAGCAGCACAGGGGGCGGTGGCTACACCTTC.

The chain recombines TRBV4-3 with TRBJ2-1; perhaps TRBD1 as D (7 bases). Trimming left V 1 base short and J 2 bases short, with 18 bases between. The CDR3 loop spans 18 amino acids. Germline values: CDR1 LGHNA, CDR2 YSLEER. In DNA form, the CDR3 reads TGCGCCAGCAGCCAAGCTGGTCGGGGGCAGGGGGCCTACAATGAGCAGTTCTTC. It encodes CASSQAGRGQGAYNEQFF.

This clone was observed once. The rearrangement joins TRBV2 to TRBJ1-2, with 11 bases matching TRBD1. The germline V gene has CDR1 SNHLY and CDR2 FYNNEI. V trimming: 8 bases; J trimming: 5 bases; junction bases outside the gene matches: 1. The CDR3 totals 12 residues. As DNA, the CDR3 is TGTGCCAGCCGGGACAGGGGGTATGGCTACACCTTC. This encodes CASRDRGYGYTF.

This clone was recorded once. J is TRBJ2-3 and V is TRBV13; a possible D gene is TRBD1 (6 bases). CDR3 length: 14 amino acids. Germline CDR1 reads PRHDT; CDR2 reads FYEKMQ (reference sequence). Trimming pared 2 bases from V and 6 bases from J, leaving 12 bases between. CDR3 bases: TGTGCCAGCAGCTTACGATCAGGGGCCGATACGCAGTATTTT. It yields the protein CASSLRSGADTQYF.

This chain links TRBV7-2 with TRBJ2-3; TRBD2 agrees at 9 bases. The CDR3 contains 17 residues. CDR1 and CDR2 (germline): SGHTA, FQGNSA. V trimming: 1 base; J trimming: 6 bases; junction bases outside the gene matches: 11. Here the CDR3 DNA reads TGTGCCAGCAGCTTAGTCACCCCGACTAGCGGTGGTGATACGCAGTATTTT. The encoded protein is CASSLVTPTSGGDTQYF.

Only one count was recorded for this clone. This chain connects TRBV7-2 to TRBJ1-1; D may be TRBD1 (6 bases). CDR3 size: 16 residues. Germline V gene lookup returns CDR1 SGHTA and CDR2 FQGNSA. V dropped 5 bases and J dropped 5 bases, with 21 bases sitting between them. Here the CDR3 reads CASSPTGGAEGTEAFF. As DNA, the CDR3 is TGTGCCAGCAGCCCGACGGGGGGGGCTGAGGGAACTGAAGCTTTCTTT.

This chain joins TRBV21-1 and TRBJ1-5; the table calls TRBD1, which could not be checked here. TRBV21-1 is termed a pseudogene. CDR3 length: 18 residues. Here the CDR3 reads CASSKRGAGISTRQPQHF. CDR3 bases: TGTGCCAGCAGCAAAAGAGGTGCAGGGATCAGCACCAGGCAGCCCCAGCATTTT.

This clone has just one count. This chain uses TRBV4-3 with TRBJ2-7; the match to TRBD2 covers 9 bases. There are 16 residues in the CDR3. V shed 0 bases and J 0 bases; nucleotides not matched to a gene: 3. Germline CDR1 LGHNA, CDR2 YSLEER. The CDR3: CASSQEERGASYEQYF. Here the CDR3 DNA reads TGCGCCAGCAGCCAAGAGGAGCGGGGGGCCTCCTACGAGCAGTACTTC.

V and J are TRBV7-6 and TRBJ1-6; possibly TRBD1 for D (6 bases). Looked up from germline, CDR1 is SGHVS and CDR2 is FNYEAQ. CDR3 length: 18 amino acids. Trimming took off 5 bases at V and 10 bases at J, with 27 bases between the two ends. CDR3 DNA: TGTGCCAGCAGCCAAAGTCGGTCAGGGGACTTGCAACGATCACCCCTCCACTTT. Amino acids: CASSQSRSGDLQRSPLHF. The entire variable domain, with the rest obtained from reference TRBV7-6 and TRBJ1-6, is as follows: GAGVSQSPRYKVTKRGQDVALRCDPISGHVSLYWYRQALGQGPEFLTYFNYEAQQDKSGLPNDRFSAERPEGSISTLTIQRTEQRDSAMYRCASSQSRSGDLQRSPLHFGNGTRLTVT.

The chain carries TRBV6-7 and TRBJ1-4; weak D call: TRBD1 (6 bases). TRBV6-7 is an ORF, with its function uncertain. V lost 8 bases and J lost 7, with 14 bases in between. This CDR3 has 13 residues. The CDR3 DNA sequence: TGTGCCAGCCGCTTGGGGGCGGGTGAAAAACTGTTTTTT. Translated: CASRLGAGEKLFF.

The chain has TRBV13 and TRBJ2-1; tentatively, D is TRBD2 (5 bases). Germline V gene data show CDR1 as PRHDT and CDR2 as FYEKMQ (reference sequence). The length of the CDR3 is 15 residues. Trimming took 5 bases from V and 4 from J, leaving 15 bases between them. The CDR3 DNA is TGTGCCAGCAGCCCAGCCCCCTGGAGGTACAATGAGCAGTTCTTC. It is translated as CASSPAPWRYNEQFF.

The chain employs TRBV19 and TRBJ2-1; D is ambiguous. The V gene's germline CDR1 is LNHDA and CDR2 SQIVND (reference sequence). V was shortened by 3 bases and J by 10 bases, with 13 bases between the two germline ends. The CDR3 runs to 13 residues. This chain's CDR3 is CASSIRPGEEQFF. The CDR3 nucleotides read TGTGCCAGTAGTATCCGGCCCGGCGAAGAGCAGTTCTTC.

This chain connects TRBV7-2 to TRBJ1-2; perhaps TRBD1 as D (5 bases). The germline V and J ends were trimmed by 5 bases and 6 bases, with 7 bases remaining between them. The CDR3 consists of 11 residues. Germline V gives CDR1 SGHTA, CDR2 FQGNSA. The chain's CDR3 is CASSRRDGYTF. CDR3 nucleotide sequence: TGTGCCAGCAGCCGCAGGGATGGCTACACCTTC.

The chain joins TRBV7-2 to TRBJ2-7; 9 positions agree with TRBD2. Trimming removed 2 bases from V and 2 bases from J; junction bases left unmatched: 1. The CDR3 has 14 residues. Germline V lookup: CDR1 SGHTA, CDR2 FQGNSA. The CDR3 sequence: CASSLKRGAYEQYF. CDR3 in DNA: TGTGCCAGCAGCTTAAAGCGGGGGGCCTACGAGCAGTACTTC. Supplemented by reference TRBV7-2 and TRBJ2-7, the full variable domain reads GAGVSQSPSNKVTEKGKDVELRCDPISGHTALYWYRQSLGQGLEFLIYFQGNSAPDKSGLPSDRFSAERTGGSVSTLTIQRTQQEDSAVYLCASSLKRGAYEQYFGPGTRLTVT.

Here the CDR3 reads CASSPPSRSDTQYF. CDR3 DNA sequence: TGTGCCAGCAGCCCACCTAGCAGGTCAGATACGCAGTATTTT. V and J are TRBV4-2 and TRBJ2-3; possibly TRBD2 for D (5 bases). This CDR3 comprises 14 residues. Trimming stripped 4 bases from V and 4 bases from J, with 12 bases between. Germline values: CDR1 LGHNA, CDR2 YNFKEQ.

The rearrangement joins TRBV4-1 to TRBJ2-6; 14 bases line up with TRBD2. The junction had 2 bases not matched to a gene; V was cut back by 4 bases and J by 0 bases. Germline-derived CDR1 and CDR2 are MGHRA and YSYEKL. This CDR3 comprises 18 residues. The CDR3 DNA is TGCGCCAGCAGCCCGGGACTAGCGGGGGTCTCTGGGGCCAACGTCCTGACTTTC. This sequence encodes CASSPGLAGVSGANVLTF.

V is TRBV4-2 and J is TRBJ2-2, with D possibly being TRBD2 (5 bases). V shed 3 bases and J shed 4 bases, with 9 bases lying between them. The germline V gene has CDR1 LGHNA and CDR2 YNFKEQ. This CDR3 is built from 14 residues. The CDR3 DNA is TGTGCCAGCAGCCACCGGGGAACCACCGGGGAGCTGTTTTTT. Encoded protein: CASSHRGTTGELFF.

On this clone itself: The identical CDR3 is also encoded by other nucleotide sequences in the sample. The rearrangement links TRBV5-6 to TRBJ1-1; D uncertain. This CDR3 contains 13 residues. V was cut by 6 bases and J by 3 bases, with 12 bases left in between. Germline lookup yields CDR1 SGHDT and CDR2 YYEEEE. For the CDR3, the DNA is TGTGCCAGCATTGGGGAGGAGGACACTGAAGCTTTCTTT. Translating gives CASIGEEDTEAFF.

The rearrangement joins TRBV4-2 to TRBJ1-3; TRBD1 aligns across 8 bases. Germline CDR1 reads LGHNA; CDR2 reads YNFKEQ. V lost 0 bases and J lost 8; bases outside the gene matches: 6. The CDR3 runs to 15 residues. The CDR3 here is CASSQDQGAGHTIYF. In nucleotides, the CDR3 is TGTGCCAGCAGCCAAGATCAGGGGGCGGGTCACACCATATATTTT.

The CDR3 here is CASSQTPGAQGTGNEQFF. Written as DNA, the CDR3 is TGTGCCAGCTCCCAAACTCCCGGGGCCCAGGGTACTGGCAATGAGCAGTTCTTC. The gene calls are TRBV18 and TRBJ2-1; perhaps D is TRBD1 or TRBD2 (5 bases each). CDR3 size: 18 residues. The germline V and J ends were trimmed by 6 bases and 6 bases, with 27 bases remaining between them. Germline-derived CDR1 and CDR2 are KGHSH and LQKENI.

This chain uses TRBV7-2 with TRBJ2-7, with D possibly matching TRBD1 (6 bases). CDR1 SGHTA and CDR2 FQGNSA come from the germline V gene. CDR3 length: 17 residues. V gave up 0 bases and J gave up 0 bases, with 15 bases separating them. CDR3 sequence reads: CASSLALQGMGSYEQYF. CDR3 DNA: TGTGCCAGCAGCTTAGCGCTTCAGGGGATGGGCTCCTACGAGCAGTACTTC. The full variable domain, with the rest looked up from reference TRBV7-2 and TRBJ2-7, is GAGVSQSPSNKVTEKGKDVELRCDPISGHTALYWYRQSLGQGLEFLIYFQGNSAPDKSGLPSDRFSAERTGGSVSTLTIQRTQQEDSAVYLCASSLALQGMGSYEQYFGPGTRLTVT.

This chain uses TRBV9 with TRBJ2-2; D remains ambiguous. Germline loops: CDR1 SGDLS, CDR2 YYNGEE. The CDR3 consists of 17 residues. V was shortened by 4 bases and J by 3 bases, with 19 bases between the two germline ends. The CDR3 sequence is CASSPVGPKADTGELFF. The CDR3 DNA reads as TGTGCCAGCAGCCCCGTAGGACCCAAGGCGGACACCGGGGAGCTGTTTTTT.

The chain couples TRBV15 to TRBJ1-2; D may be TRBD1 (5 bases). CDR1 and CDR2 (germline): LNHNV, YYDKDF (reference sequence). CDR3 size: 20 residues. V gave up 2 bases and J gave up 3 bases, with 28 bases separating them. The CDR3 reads CATSRTGDNGGRLLDYGYTF. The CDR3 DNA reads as TGTGCCACCAGCAGAACAGGAGATAATGGCGGACGGCTCCTGGACTATGGCTACACCTTC.

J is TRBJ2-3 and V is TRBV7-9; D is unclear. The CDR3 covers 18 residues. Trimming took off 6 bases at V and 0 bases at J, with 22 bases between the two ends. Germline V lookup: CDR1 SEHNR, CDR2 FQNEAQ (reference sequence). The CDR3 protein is CASRNSGTNQPSTDTQYF. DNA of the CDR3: TGTGCCAGCAGGAATTCGGGCACAAACCAACCTAGCACAGATACGCAGTATTTT.

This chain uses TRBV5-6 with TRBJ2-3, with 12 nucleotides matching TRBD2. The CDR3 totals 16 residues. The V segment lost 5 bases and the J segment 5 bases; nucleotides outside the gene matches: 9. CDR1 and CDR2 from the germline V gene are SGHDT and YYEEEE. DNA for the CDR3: TGTGCCAGCAGTCTACGAGGACTAGCGGGGAAAGATACGCAGTATTTT. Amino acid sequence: CASSLRGLAGKDTQYF.

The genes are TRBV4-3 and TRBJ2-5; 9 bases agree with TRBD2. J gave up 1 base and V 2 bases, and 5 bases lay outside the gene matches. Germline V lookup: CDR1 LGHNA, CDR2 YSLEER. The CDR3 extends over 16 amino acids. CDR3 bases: TGCGCCAGCAGCCAAACTCGCGGGGGGGCCCAAGAGACCCAGTACTTC. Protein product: CASSQTRGGAQETQYF.

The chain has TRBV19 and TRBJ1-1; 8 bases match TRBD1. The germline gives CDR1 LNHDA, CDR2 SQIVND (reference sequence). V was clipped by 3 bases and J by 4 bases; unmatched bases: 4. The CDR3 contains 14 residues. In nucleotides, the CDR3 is TGTGCCAGTAGTATCAAACAGGGGGTCACTGAAGCTTTCTTT. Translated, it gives CASSIKQGVTEAFF.

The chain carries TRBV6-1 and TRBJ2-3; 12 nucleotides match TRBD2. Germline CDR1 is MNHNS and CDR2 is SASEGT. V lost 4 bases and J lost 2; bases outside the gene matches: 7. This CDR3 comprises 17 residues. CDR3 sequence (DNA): TGTGCCAGCAGTGGGCTAGCGGGGGGGTTTATCACAGATACGCAGTATTTT. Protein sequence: CASSGLAGGFITDTQYF.